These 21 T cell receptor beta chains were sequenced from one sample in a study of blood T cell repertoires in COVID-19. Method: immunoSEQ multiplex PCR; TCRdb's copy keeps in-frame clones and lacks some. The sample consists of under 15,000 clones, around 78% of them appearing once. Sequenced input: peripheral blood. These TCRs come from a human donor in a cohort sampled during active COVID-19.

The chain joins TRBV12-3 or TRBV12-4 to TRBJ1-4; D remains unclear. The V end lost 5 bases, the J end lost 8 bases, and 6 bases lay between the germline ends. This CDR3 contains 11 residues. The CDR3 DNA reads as TGTGCCAGCAGTCTCCGGGAAAAACTGTTTTTT. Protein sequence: CASSLREKLFF.

CDR3 amino acids: CASNRGRANEQFF. The CDR3 region has the DNA TGTGCCTCTAACAGGGGGCGCGCGAATGAGCAGTTCTTC. The chain recombines TRBV2 with TRBJ2-1; 9 bases fit TRBD1. After removal of 11 bases from V and 7 bases from J, the junction contained 9 bases not matched to a gene. The CDR3 length is 13 residues. CDR1 is SNHLY and CDR2 is FYNNEI in the germline V gene.

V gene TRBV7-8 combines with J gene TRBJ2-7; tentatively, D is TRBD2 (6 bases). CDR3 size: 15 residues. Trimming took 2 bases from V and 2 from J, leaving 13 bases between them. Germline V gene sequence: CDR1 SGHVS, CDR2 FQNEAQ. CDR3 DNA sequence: TGTGCCAGCAGCTTAAGCGCGGGGCTGACCTACGAGCAGTACTTC. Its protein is CASSLSAGLTYEQYF.

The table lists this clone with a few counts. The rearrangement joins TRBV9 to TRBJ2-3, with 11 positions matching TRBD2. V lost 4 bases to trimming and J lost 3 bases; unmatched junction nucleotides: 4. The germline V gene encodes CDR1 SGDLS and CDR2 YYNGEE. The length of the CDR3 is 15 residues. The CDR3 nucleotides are TGTGCCAGCAGCTATAGCGGGGGGGGAACAGATACGCAGTATTTT. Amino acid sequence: CASSYSGGGTDTQYF. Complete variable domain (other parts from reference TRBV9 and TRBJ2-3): DSGVTQTPKHLITATGQRVTLRCSPRSGDLSVYWYQQSLDQGLQFLIQYYNGEERAKGNILERFSAQQFPDLHSELNLSSLELGDSALYFCASSYSGGGTDTQYFGPGTRLTVL.

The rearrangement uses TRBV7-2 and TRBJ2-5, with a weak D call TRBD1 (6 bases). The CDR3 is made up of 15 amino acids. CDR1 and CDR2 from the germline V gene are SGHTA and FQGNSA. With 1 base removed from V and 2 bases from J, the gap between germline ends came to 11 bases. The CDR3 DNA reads TGTGCCAGCAGCTTAGGGTTGACAGGTCAAGAGACCCAGTACTTC. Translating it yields CASSLGLTGQETQYF.

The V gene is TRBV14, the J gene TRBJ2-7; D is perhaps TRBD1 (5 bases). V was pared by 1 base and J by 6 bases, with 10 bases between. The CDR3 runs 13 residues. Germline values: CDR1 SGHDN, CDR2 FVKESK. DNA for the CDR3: TGTGCCAGCAGCCAAGTTCAAGGGGCCGAGCAGTACTTC. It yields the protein CASSQVQGAEQYF.

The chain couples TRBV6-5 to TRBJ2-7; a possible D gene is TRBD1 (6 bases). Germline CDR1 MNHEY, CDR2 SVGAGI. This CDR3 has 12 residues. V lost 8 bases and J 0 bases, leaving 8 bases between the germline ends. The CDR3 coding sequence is TGTGCCAGCCCGGACAGCTCCTACGAGCAGTACTTC. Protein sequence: CASPDSSYEQYF.

The CDR3 is CSARNGEAFF. CDR3 in DNA: TGCAGTGCTAGGAACGGTGAAGCTTTCTTT. The chain joins TRBV20-1 to TRBJ1-1, with D unresolved. The CDR3 contains 10 residues. The germline V gene has CDR1 DFQATT and CDR2 SNEGSKA (reference sequence). Trimming took 3 bases from V and 7 from J, leaving 6 bases between them.

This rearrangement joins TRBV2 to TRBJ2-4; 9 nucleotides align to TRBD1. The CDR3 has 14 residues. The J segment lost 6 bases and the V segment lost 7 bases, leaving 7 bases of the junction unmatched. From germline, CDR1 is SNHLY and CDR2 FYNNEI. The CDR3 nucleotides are TGTGCCAGCACCGGACAGGGGCGAGGAAACATTCAGTACTTC. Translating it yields CASTGQGRGNIQYF.

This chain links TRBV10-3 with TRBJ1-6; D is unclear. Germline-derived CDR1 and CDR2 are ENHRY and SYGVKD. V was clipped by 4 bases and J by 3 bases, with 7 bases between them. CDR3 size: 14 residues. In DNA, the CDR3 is TGTGCCATCAGTGCTTTACTCTATAATTCACCCCTCCACTTT. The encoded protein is CAISALLYNSPLHF.

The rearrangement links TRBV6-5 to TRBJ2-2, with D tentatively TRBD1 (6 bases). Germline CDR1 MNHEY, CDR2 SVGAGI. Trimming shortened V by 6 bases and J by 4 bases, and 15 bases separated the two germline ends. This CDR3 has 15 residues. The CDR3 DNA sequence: TGTGCCAGCAGCCCCGGCAGGGGAAGCACCGGGGAGCTGTTTTTT. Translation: CASSPGRGSTGELFF.

The CDR3 nucleotides read TGTGCCAGCAGCCCTAACAGGGGAAATCAGCCCCAGCATTTT. Protein product: CASSPNRGNQPQHF. The chain is built from TRBV7-2 and TRBJ1-5, with 7 bases aligning to TRBD1. Germline assignment: CDR1 SGHTA and CDR2 FQGNSA. V was pared by 5 bases and J by 4 bases, with 5 bases of the junction left unmatched. The CDR3 extends over 14 amino acids.

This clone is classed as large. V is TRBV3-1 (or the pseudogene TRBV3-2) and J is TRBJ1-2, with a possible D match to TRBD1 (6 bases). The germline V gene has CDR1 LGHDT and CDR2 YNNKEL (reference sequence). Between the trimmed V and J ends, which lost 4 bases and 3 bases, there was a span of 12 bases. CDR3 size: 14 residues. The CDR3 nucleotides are TGTGCCAGCAGCCTAACGACAGGAGACTATGGCTACACCTTC. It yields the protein CASSLTTGDYGYTF.

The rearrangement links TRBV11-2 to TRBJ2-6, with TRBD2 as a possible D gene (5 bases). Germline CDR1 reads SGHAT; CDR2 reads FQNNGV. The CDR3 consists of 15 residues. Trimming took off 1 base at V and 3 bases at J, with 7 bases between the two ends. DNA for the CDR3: TGTGCCAGCAGCTTAGGCCGGGGTGGGGCCAACGTCCTGACTTTC. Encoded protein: CASSLGRGGANVLTF.

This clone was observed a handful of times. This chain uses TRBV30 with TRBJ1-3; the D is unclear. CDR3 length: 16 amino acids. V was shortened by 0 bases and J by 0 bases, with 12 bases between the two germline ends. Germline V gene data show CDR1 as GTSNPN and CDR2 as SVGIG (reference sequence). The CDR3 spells CAWSVPVVSSGNTIYF. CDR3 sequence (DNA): TGTGCCTGGAGTGTACCGGTTGTAAGCTCTGGAAACACCATATATTTT.

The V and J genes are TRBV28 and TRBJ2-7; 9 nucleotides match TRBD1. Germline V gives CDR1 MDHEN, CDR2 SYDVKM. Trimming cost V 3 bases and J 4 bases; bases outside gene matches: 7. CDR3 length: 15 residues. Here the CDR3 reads CASSFLGQGVYEQYF. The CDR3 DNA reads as TGTGCCAGCAGTTTTTTGGGACAGGGCGTTTACGAGCAGTACTTC.

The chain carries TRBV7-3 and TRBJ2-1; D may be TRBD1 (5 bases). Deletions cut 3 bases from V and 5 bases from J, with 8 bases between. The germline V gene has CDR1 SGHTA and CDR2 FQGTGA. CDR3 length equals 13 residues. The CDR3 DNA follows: TGTGCCAGCAGCTTGGACAATAACAATGAGCAGTTCTTC. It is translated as CASSLDNNNEQFF.

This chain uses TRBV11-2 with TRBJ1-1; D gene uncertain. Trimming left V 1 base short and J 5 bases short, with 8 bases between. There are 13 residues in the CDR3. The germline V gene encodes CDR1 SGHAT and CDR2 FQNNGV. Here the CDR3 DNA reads TGTGCCAGCAGCTTAGCCTATGGTACTGAAGCTTTCTTT. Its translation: CASSLAYGTEAFF. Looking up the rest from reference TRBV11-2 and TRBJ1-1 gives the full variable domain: EAGVAQSPRYKIIEKRQSVAFWCNPISGHATLYWYQQILGQGPKLLIQFQNNGVVDDSQLPKDRFSAERLKGVDSTLKIQPAKLEDSAVYLCASSLAYGTEAFFGQGTRLTVV.

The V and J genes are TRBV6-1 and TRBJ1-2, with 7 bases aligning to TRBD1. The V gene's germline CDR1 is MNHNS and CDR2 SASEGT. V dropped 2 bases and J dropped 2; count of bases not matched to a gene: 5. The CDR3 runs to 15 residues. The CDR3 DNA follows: TGTGCCAGCAGTGAACCGGGACAGCCAAACTATGGCTACACCTTC. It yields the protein CASSEPGQPNYGYTF.

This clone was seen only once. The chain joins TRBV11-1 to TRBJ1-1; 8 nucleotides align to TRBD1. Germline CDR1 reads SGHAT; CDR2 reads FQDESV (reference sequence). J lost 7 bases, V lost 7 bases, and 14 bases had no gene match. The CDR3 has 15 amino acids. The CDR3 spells CASTRILTGAGEAFF. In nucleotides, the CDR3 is TGTGCCAGCACCCGGATCCTGACAGGGGCCGGTGAAGCTTTCTTT.

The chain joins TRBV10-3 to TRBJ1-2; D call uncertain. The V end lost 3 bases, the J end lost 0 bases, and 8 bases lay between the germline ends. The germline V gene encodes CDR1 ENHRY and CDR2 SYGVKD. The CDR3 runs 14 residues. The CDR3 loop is CAISDLTTNYGYTF. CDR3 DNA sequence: TGTGCCATCAGTGACTTGACAACTAACTATGGCTACACCTTC.